The T cell receptor (beta chain) described here comes from a study of T-cell reconstitution after alpha-beta-depleted transplantation in children (dated by TCRdb to the mid-2010s). About the investigation overall: Using TCR repertoire profiling, the study quantitatively followed how T-cell immune reconstitution unfolded in children after TCRalphabeta/CD19-depleted allogeneic hematopoietic cell transplantation. General study outcomes and caveats: About two months after transplant, the apparently early recovery of alphabetaT-cell counts reportedly depended on just several hundred clones that had expanded rapidly and came from non-depleted graft cells. The frequencies of hyperexpanded clones fell over the following months, and after one year, T-cell counts and TCRbeta diversity were mostly attributed to newly produced T cells. In some patients, the high TCRbeta diversity seen at day 60 was put down to recipient T cells and intrathymic progenitors that had survived conditioning.

The sample's treatment or condition label, decoded: allogeneic hematopoietic cell transplantation with graft depleted of TCRalphabeta T cells and CD19 B cells. Transplant recipients were children who received TCRalphabeta/CD19-depleted allogeneic hematopoietic cell grafts. Trimming accounts for 2 bases at V and 3 bases at J, while the number of junction bases matched to no gene is 4. CDR1 and CDR2 are read off the germline V gene as ENHRY and SYGVKD. The CDR3 has 14 amino acids, counting the end cysteine and phenylalanine. Here the CDR3 DNA is all that survives: 42 bases in frame from base 1. This clonotype was seen repeatedly, ten times or more. Its recognized antigen is unknown. Per-base quality was not reported, and no clone a single base away is much larger than it. To prepare the library, PCR was applied. Reads for this sample came from an Illumina HiSeq 2500. TCR libraries were prepared with molecular barcoding, using unique molecular identifiers to normalize TCRbeta repertoire quantification. TCRdb redid the processing of the public reads, applying fastp at Q25 and MiXCR, and retained in-frame beta chains. A single entry per CDR3 protein holds the most common genes and DNA from its merged rows. The sample contains 200,000 to 300,000 distinct CDR3 sequences, about 25% of them found a single time. Roughly 2.6% of the sample belongs to the ten largest clones.

Rearrangement joined TRBV10-3 to TRBJ2-7, and TRBD1 aligns with 7 junction nucleotides. This clonotype originated in a girl aged 2 to 10 with Fanconi anemia, due to receive a stem cell transplant. The material was PBMCs, obtained before TCRalphabeta/CD19-depleted stem cell transplant. The CDR3: CAISEPGTVYEQYF. The DNA sequence is TGTGCCATCAGTGAGCCTGGGACAGTCTACGAGCAGTACTTC.